This T cell receptor beta chain was sequenced for a study of T-cell memory formation after mild COVID-19. Study results and caveats: The finding that pre-infection memory included some responding clones suggested that cross-reactive memory joined.

Notes on this clonotype: The antigen is unknown.

The CDR3 covers 15 residues. Germline CDR1 reads SEHNR; CDR2 reads FQNEAQ (reference sequence). V was pared by 3 bases and J by 3 bases, with 6 bases of the junction left unmatched. Each CDR3 protein gets one entry after TCRdb re-called the 5' RACE reads with MiXCR. Among roughly 350,000 distinct CDR3 sequences listed, around 27% were seen once. The source of this sequence is an adult woman who had mild COVID-19 (a few samples of this study predate the infection). Cell type and time point are not known. The rearrangement uses TRBV7-9 and TRBJ1-2, with TRBD1 matching 8 bases. Material: PBMCs or a T cell subset sorted from them (not recorded which). CDR3 sequence: CASSLQGARDYGYTF. The CDR3 nucleotides read TGTGCCAGCAGCTTGCAGGGGGCGCGGGACTATGGCTACACCTTC.